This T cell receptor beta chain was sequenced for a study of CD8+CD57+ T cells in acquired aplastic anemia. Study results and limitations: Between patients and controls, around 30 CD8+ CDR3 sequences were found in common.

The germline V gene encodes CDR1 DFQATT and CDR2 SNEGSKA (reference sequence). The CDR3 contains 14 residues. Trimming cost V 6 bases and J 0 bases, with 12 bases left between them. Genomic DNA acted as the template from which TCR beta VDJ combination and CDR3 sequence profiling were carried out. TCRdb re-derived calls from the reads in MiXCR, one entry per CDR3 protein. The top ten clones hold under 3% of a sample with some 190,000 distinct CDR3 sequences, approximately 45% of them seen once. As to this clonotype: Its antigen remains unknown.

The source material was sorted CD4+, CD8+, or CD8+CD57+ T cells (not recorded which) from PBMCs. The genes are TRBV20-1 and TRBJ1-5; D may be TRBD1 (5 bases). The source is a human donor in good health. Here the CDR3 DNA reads TGCAGTGCCGGGGGAGACTATAGCAATCAGCCCCAGCATTTT. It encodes CSAGGDYSNQPQHF.